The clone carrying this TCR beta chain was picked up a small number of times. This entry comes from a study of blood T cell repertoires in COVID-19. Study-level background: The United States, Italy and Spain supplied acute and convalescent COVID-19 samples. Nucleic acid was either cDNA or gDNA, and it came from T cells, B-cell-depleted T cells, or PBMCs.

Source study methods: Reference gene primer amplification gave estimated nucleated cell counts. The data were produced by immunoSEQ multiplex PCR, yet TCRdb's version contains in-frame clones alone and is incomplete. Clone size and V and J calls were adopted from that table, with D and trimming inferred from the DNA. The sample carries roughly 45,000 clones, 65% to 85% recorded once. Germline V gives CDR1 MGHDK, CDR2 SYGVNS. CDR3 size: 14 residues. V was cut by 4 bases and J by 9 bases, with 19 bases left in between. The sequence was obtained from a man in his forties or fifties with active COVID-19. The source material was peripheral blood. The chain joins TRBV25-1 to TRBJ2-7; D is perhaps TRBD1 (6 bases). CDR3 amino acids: CASSGNADRPGQYF. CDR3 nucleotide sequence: TGTGCCAGCAGTGGCAACGCGGACAGACCTGGGCAGTACTTC.